This T cell receptor beta chain was observed in a study of blood T cell repertoires in COVID-19. In the study overall: From the United States, Italy and Spain came samples of acute and convalescent COVID-19. The analysed material was cDNA or gDNA that came from T cells, B-cell-depleted T cells, or PBMCs.

Under the authors' procedure: Nucleated cell number was recorded as an estimate derived from reference gene primer amplification. The repertoire was sequenced with immunoSEQ multiplex PCR; TCRdb's copy has only in-frame clones and lacks some. That table gives V, J and clone size, and the DNA gave D and trimming. The sample records 80,000 or so clones, about 68% being singletons. With V trimmed by 10 bases and J by 4 bases, 16 bases remained unmatched. Germline loops: CDR1 LNHDA, CDR2 SQIVND (reference sequence). The CDR3 spans 17 residues. What was sequenced was peripheral blood. This sequence was found in a man aged 45 to 65 with active or convalescent COVID-19. The chain has TRBV19 and TRBJ1-6; 7 positions match TRBD1. DNA for the CDR3: TGTGCCAACCCCGGGACAGAATCTAAATCATATAATTCACCCCTCCACTTT. Residues: CANPGTESKSYNSPLHF.